The TCR beta chain described here comes from a study of chemoradiotherapy in HPV16-positive cancers. On the study more broadly: Functional T-cell assays on a couple of HPV16-positive patients' cells defined candidate HPV-specific clones and common TCR motifs.

Notes on the study in general: Non-HPV-specific T cells did not expand in tumors during treatment, whereas candidate HPV-specific clones and E7-related motifs did. Only two HPV16-positive patients supplied the functional HPV-specificity definition.

The repertoire was sequenced with immunoSEQ multiplex PCR; TCRdb's copy has only in-frame clones and lacks some. The sample records about 66,000 clones, roughly 90% being singletons. A remark on this clone: No antigen is known for it.

Over chemoradiotherapy, repertoires were sampled more than once. Germline V gives CDR1 SEHNR, CDR2 FQNEAQ (reference sequence). This CDR3 has 16 amino acids. Trimming removed 5 bases at V and 1 base at J, with 14 bases between. The sequenced sample was blood, obtained from a patient who underwent chemoradiotherapy. This chain connects TRBV7-9 to TRBJ2-2, with D perhaps matching TRBD1 or TRBD2 (6 bases each). This TCR came from a human donor with HPV-associated anogenital cancer. The CDR3 nucleotides read TGTGCCAGCAGCCAAGGGGGACTCTTGAACACCGGGGAGCTGTTTTTT. It yields the protein CASSQGGLLNTGELFF. The full variable domain, in which reference TRBV7-9 and TRBJ2-2 provide the parts outside the CDR3, is DTGVSQNPRHKITKRGQNVTFRCDPISEHNRLYWYRQTLGQGPEFLTYFQNEAQLEKSRLLSDRFSAERPKGSFSTLEIQRTEQGDSAMYLCASSQGGLLNTGELFFGEGSRLTVL.